A single sample is the source of the 7 T cell receptor beta chains below, sequenced in a study of cytomegalovirus exposure and HLA in healthy donors. Measured with immunoSEQ multiplex PCR; TCRdb has only the in-frame clones, and not every one. In the table there are about 160,000 clones, 96% of which are singletons. Sequencing was performed on PBMCs. Receptors originate from a woman younger than 30 in good health and CMV-seronegative.

This clone was recorded once. The chain has TRBV4-2 and TRBJ2-2; a weak D match, TRBD1 (6 bases). Trimming removed 1 base at V and 5 bases at J, with 11 bases between. The germline CDR1 and CDR2 sequences are LGHNA and YNFKEQ. The CDR3 sequence is 15 residues long. The chain's CDR3 is CASSQAVQGTGELFF. For the CDR3, the DNA is TGTGCCAGCAGCCAAGCAGTACAGGGTACCGGGGAGCTGTTTTTT.

In its sample, this clone was seen once. The J gene is TRBJ2-7, the V gene TRBV29-1, with 7 bases aligning to TRBD1. J gave up 0 bases and V 5 bases, and 7 bases lay outside the gene matches. This CDR3 is built from 14 residues. CDR1 and CDR2 (germline): SQVTM, ANQGSEA. Here the CDR3 reads CSVLTGVPSYEQYF. The CDR3 DNA is TGCAGCGTTCTAACAGGGGTCCCCTCCTACGAGCAGTACTTC.

This chain uses TRBV5-4 with TRBJ2-5; the match to TRBD2 covers 13 bases. The V segment lost 4 bases and the J segment 4 bases; nucleotides outside the gene matches: 4. The germline CDR1 and CDR2 sequences are SGHNT and YYREEE (reference sequence). This CDR3 is built from 15 residues. The CDR3 spells CASSRRTSGGETQYF. The CDR3 DNA follows: TGTGCCAGCAGCCGAAGGACTAGCGGGGGAGAGACCCAGTACTTC.

The V call is TRBV4-3, the J call TRBJ2-2; 10 bases match TRBD2. V shed 1 base, J shed 6 bases, and the junction held 5 bases outside the gene matches. Germline V gene sequence: CDR1 LGHNA, CDR2 YSLEER. This CDR3 has 16 residues. CDR3 protein: CASSQVGLAVPGELFF. CDR3 coding DNA: TGCGCCAGCAGCCAAGTAGGACTAGCGGTCCCCGGGGAGCTGTTTTTT.

The genes are TRBV4-3 and TRBJ2-1; TRBD2 might be the D (5 bases). V lost 4 bases and J lost 3, with 13 bases in between. The germline V gene has CDR1 LGHNA and CDR2 YSLEER. This CDR3 region has 15 residues. The CDR3 coding sequence is TGCGCCAGCAGCCCTCAGACGGGGATCTACAATGAGCAGTTCTTC. It translates to CASSPQTGIYNEQFF.

The J gene is TRBJ1-1, the V gene TRBV29-1, with a weak D call TRBD1 (5 bases). This CDR3 has 11 residues. Germline loops: CDR1 SQVTM, CDR2 ANQGSEA. Trimming took off 7 bases at V and 5 bases at J, with 11 bases between the two ends. The CDR3 protein is CSAATVTEAFF. CDR3 sequence (DNA): TGCAGCGCCGCGACAGTGACTGAAGCTTTCTTT.

CDR3 loop: CSVFKQGLFF. The CDR3 DNA is TGCAGCGTCTTTAAACAGGGGCTGTTTTTT. J is TRBJ1-4 and V is TRBV29-1; 7 bases agree with TRBD1. CDR3 length equals 10 residues. Losses at the gene ends were 6 bases for V and 14 bases for J; bases not matched to a gene: 6. Germline CDR1 and CDR2: SQVTM and ANQGSEA.